The 19 T cell receptor beta chains below all came from one sample that was sequenced in a study of blood T cell repertoires in COVID-19. TCRdb's table, derived via immunoSEQ multiplex PCR, lists solely in-frame clones and lacks some. The sample includes around 200,000 clones, around 85% seen only once; the top ten take around a sixth. Sequenced input: peripheral blood. The receptor set was obtained from a person aged 65 to 85 with COVID-19, enrolled during active disease.

Only a few counts were recorded for this clone. This chain uses TRBV10-1 with TRBJ2-7; 10 nucleotides match TRBD1. Germline assignment: CDR1 WNHNN and CDR2 SYGVQD (reference sequence). Losses at the gene ends were 3 bases for V and 3 bases for J; bases not matched to a gene: 5. The CDR3 extends over 15 amino acids. CDR3: CASSESDRGNYEQYF. CDR3 sequence (DNA): TGCGCCAGCAGTGAATCGGACAGGGGGAACTACGAGCAGTACTTC.

The chain joins TRBV19 to TRBJ1-2; D might be TRBD1 (6 bases). V lost 4 bases and J 4 bases, leaving 10 bases between the germline ends. CDR1 LNHDA and CDR2 SQIVND come from the germline V gene (reference sequence). The CDR3 consists of 13 residues. The DNA of the CDR3 is TGTGCCAGTAGTAGCCGGGACACCTATGGCTACACCTTC. Amino acid sequence: CASSSRDTYGYTF.

This rearrangement joins TRBV28 to TRBJ1-4, with TRBD1 matching 8 bases. In germline, CDR1 is MDHEN, CDR2 SYDVKM. The CDR3 loop spans 14 amino acids. Trimming at V came to 5 bases and at J to 4 bases, leaving 3 bases not matched to a gene. CDR3 amino acids: CASSRQGYNEKLFF. DNA for the CDR3: TGTGCCAGCAGTCGACAGGGGTATAATGAAAAACTGTTTTTT.

The table lists this clone with a count of one. V gene TRBV2 combines with J gene TRBJ1-5; D gene unclear. The CDR3 spans 13 residues. Between the trimmed V and J ends, which lost 8 bases and 5 bases, there was a span of 13 bases. Germline-derived CDR1 and CDR2 are SNHLY and FYNNEI. The CDR3 region has the DNA TGTGCCAGCGCGAGGTGGGAGGATCAGCCCCAGCATTTT. It is translated as CASARWEDQPQHF.

This chain's CDR3 is CASSLITSQDNEQFF. The CDR3, as DNA: TGTGCCAGCAGCTTGATAACTAGCCAAGACAATGAGCAGTTCTTC. V gene TRBV5-6 combines with J gene TRBJ2-1, with D perhaps matching TRBD2 (6 bases). With 1 base removed from V and 5 bases from J, the gap between germline ends came to 13 bases. The length of the CDR3 is 15 residues. Germline V gives CDR1 SGHDT, CDR2 YYEEEE.

The sample holds a few counts of this clone. This chain uses TRBV6-5 with TRBJ2-5; D unclear. The CDR3 contains 14 residues. The V gene's germline CDR1 is MNHEY and CDR2 SVGAGI. Trimming pared 7 bases from V and 5 bases from J, leaving 17 bases between. CDR3 in amino acids: CASIRRSSGETQYF. CDR3 coding DNA: TGTGCCAGCATTAGACGGAGTTCTGGGGAGACCCAGTACTTC.

The CDR3, as DNA: TGTGCCAGCAAACCCAGCGTCGGCACAGATACGCAGTATTTT. Its translation: CASKPSVGTDTQYF. The chain is built from TRBV6-5 and TRBJ2-3; no reliable D call. CDR3 size: 14 residues. Germline V lookup: CDR1 MNHEY, CDR2 SVGAGI. V lost 7 bases and J lost 1, with 12 bases in between.

The V call is TRBV28, the J call TRBJ1-4; tentative D call: TRBD1 (6 bases). V was pared by 5 bases and J by 8 bases, with 12 bases between. Per germline, CDR1 MDHEN and CDR2 SYDVKM. This CDR3 has 13 residues. The CDR3 nucleotides are TGTGCCAGCAGTAGGGGGAATATAGAAAAACTGTTTTTT. Its protein is CASSRGNIEKLFF.

The J gene is TRBJ1-2, the V gene TRBV5-4; D remains unclear. The CDR3 spans 12 residues. V gave up 5 bases and J gave up 8 bases, with 13 bases separating them. Looked up from germline, CDR1 is SGHNT and CDR2 is YYREEE (reference sequence). In DNA, the CDR3 is TGTGCCAGCAGATACGACGGGGAGGGCTACACCTTC. Residues: CASRYDGEGYTF.

The CDR3, as DNA: TGTGCCAGCAGCGCCGACAGGATTGTCGAGCAGTACTTC. It codes for CASSADRIVEQYF. This rearrangement joins TRBV11-2 to TRBJ2-7; TRBD1 might be the D (6 bases). Trimming stripped 5 bases from V and 6 bases from J, with 14 bases between. Germline V gene lookup returns CDR1 SGHAT and CDR2 FQNNGV. This CDR3 contains 13 residues.

The chain is built from TRBV10-3 and TRBJ1-1; no reliable D call. The V gene lost 2 bases and the J gene lost 2 bases, with 12 bases spanning the gap. The germline gives CDR1 ENHRY, CDR2 SYGVKD. This CDR3 has 15 amino acids. The CDR3 DNA sequence: TGTGCCATCAGTGAGAAGAGCACTCCAAACACTGAAGCTTTCTTT. This sequence encodes CAISEKSTPNTEAFF.

V usage is TRBV11-3 and J usage is TRBJ2-7; TRBD1 matches at 7 bases. CDR1 SGHNT and CDR2 YENEEA come from the germline V gene. Unmatched junction bases numbered 4, after V lost 5 bases and J lost 0 bases. This CDR3 is built from 14 residues. CDR3 DNA sequence: TGTGCCAGCAGCCTGCAGGGGGACTCCTACGAGCAGTACTTC. Its translation is CASSLQGDSYEQYF.

V usage is TRBV20-1 and J usage is TRBJ2-3, with 7 bases aligning to TRBD1. V shed 6 bases, J shed 14 bases, and the junction held 8 bases outside the gene matches. This CDR3 has 10 residues. Germline V gene lookup returns CDR1 DFQATT and CDR2 SNEGSKA (reference sequence). The CDR3 sequence is CSALRGRWYF. As DNA, the CDR3 is TGCAGTGCCTTAAGGGGGCGCTGGTATTTT.

The V gene is TRBV2, the J gene TRBJ1-4; D is perhaps TRBD1 (6 bases). The CDR3 is 13 residues long. With 9 bases removed from V and 5 bases from J, the gap between germline ends came to 13 bases. Germline V gives CDR1 SNHLY, CDR2 FYNNEI. DNA for the CDR3: TGTGCCAGGCGAGACAGGCTCAATGAAAAACTGTTTTTT. It translates to CARRDRLNEKLFF.

The chain employs TRBV7-2 and TRBJ1-2; a possible D gene is TRBD1 (5 bases). The germline V gene has CDR1 SGHTA and CDR2 FQGNSA. V lost 1 base and J lost 4, with 22 bases in between. CDR3 size: 18 residues. The chain's CDR3 is CASSLESGAGLPRYGYTF. The CDR3 DNA reads as TGTGCCAGCAGCTTAGAATCTGGGGCAGGGCTCCCCCGCTATGGCTACACCTTC. Full variable domain (outside the CDR3, taken from reference TRBV7-2 and TRBJ1-2): GAGVSQSPSNKVTEKGKDVELRCDPISGHTALYWYRQSLGQGLEFLIYFQGNSAPDKSGLPSDRFSAERTGGSVSTLTIQRTQQEDSAVYLCASSLESGAGLPRYGYTFGSGTRLTVV.

V and J are TRBV14 and TRBJ1-2; 9 bases map to TRBD1. Germline CDR1 reads SGHDN; CDR2 reads FVKESK. The V segment lost 3 bases and the J segment 8 bases; nucleotides outside the gene matches: 13. The CDR3 is 16 residues long. The CDR3 DNA is TGTGCCAGCAGCCACCAGGGATATCGGGACAGGGCCGGCTACACCTTC. It translates to CASSHQGYRDRAGYTF.

This sequence joins TRBV4-2 and TRBJ2-1; 13 bases line up with TRBD2. V lost 0 bases, J lost 5 bases, and 13 bases stayed unmatched. CDR3 length equals 20 residues. Per the germline V gene, CDR1 is LGHNA and CDR2 is YNFKEQ. The CDR3 protein is CASSQDKLAGGPGRDNEQFF. In DNA, the CDR3 is TGTGCCAGCAGCCAAGATAAACTAGCGGGAGGGCCTGGGCGCGACAATGAGCAGTTCTTC.

This clone was counted a single time. The chain recombines TRBV11-3 with TRBJ2-7, with TRBD2 matching 8 bases. V was clipped by 5 bases and J by 7 bases; unmatched bases: 10. The CDR3 is 14 residues long. Germline V gene lookup returns CDR1 SGHNT and CDR2 YENEEA. Here the CDR3 DNA reads TGTGCCAGCAGCCTGAGCGGGAGCGTAGGTGAGCAGTACTTC. Protein: CASSLSGSVGEQYF.

This clone was recorded many times. The chain is built from TRBV28 and TRBJ2-1, with 9 bases fitting TRBD2. V dropped 4 bases and J dropped 2; count of bases not matched to a gene: 12. The CDR3 has 18 amino acids. Germline values: CDR1 MDHEN, CDR2 SYDVKM. This CDR3 is CASSSPGVAGEAYNEQFF. In nucleotides, the CDR3 is TGTGCCAGCAGTTCCCCCGGGGTAGCGGGGGAGGCCTACAATGAGCAGTTCTTC.